Sequencing of this T cell receptor (beta chain) was carried out in a study of OX40 agonist ivuxolimab in advanced cancers. Regarding the study in general: Ivuxolimab was a fully human IgG2 agonistic monoclonal antibody targeting the costimulatory receptor OX40 (CD134). The point of sequencing TCRbeta in the periphery was to test whether ivuxolimab changed TCR sequence diversity and drove clonal T-cell expansion. Patients were allowed to have had prior anti-PD-1, anti-PD-L1 or anti-CTLA-4 therapy, and 40% of the dose-escalation patients had previously received checkpoint inhibitors. Intravenous ivuxolimab was administered to patients every 2 weeks at six dose levels: 0.01, 0.1, 0.3, 1.5, 3 and 10 mg/kg. The paper describes the monotherapy dose-escalation part (N of about 50 patients) of the phase I trial of ivuxolimab. A male proportion of under 85% and a mean age of 60 years, ranging from roughly 23 to 79, were recorded for the dose-escalation cohort. Partial responses were achieved by three dose-escalation patients, of whom one had hepatocellular carcinoma and two had cutaneous melanoma. Of the roughly 52 dose-escalation patients, hepatocellular carcinoma was present in about 20, melanoma in approximately 15, renal cell carcinoma in 9 and head and neck cancer in 9.

Patients with autoimmune disease history or receiving systemic immunosuppression were excluded from the trial. Peripheral blood for TCR sequencing was drawn from every dose cohort at baseline, at cycle 4 day 1 and at cycle 7 day 1. Samples came from an open-label, multicenter, first-in-human phase I dose-escalation trial of ivuxolimab. Adults with locally advanced or metastatic melanoma, renal cell, hepatocellular, or head and neck squamous cell carcinoma were enrolled in the trial. Before TCR sequencing, CD4+ and CD8+ T cells were separately sorted from peripheral blood. Remarks on this clone: No antigen is known for it. Per-base qualities were not stored, and no clone one base away is much larger.

Genomic DNA was isolated from the sorted cells so that the TCRbeta CDR3 region could be sequenced. TCRbeta CDR3 regions were sequenced using the immunoSEQ Assay. TCRdb provides this immuneACCESS table in a form limited to in-frame rearrangements. Some clones are lacking; in checked studies, under half of them reflect an unresolved V gene, and why the rest are absent is not known. The sample table contains 80,000 to 95,000 clones; only one count was recorded for about nine tenths of them. The top ten constitute 0.6% to 0.8% of the sample. According to the germline V gene, CDR1 reads KGHSH and CDR2 reads LQKENI. V loses 3 bases of germline sequence and J loses 0 bases, and the interval between the two ends is 13 bases. The CDR3 sequence holds 16 residues, the cysteine and phenylalanine included. Solely the CDR3 DNA is kept, with 48 bases framed from the first base. Broad study findings and their caveats: Clonal expansion of both CD4+ and CD8+ blood T cells was observed from baseline to week 6 at doses 0.1 to 3.0 mg/kg. After ivuxolimab, more expanded clones were found on average in CD8+ T cells than in CD4+ T cells. Partial responders in the 0.1-3.0 mg/kg groups had among the lowest normalized peripheral clonal expansion, especially among CD8+ T cells. The antigen specificity of the clonally expanded peripheral T cells was not determined. Low levels of normalized T-cell clonal expansion were also shown by some nonresponding patients.

The material was CD4+ or CD8+ T cells sorted from blood, obtained in a trial of the OX40 agonist ivuxolimab. This receptor chain uses TRBV18 and TRBJ2-3; D gene: possibly TRBD2, on 5 matching bases. The receptor's source is an adult with an advanced solid tumor such as melanoma, head and neck, liver or kidney cancer. DNA sequence: TGTGCCAGCTCACCCCTGGGGAGCGGTAGCACAGATACGCAGTATTTT. Protein translation: CASSPLGSGSTDTQYF. The entire variable domain, with the stretches around the CDR3 drawn from the reference TRBV18 and TRBJ2-3 proteins, is NAGVMQNPRHLVRRRGQEARLRCSPMKGHSHVYWYRQLPEEGLKFMVYLQKENIIDESGMPKERFSAEFPKEGPSILRIQQVVRGDSAAYFCASSPLGSGSTDTQYFGPGTRLTVL.